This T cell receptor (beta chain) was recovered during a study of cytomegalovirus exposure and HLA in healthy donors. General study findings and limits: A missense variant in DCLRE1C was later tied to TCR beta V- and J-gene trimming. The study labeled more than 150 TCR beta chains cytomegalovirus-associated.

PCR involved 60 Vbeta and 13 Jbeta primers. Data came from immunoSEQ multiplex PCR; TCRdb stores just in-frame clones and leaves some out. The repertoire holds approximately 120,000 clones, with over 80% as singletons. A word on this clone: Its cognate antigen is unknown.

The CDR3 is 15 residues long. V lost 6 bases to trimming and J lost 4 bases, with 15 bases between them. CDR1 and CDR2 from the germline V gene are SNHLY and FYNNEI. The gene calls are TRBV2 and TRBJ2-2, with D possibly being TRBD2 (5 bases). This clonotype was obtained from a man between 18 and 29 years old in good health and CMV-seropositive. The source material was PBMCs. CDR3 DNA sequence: TGTGCCAGCAGGCCCGGGCTAGAGGGCACCGGGGAGCTGTTTTTT. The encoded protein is CASRPGLEGTGELFF.